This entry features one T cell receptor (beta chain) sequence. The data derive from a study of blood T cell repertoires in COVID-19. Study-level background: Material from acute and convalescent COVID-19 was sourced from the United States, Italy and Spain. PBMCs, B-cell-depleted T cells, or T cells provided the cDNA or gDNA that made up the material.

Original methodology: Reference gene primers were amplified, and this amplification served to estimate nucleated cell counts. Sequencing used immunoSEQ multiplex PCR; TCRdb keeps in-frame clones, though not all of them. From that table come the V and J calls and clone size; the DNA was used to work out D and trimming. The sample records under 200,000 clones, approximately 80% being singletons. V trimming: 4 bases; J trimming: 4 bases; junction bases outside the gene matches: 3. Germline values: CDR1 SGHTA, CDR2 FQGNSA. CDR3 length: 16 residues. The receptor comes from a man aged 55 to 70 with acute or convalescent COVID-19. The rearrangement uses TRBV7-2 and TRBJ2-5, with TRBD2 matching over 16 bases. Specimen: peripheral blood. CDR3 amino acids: CASSYGTSGGAETQYF. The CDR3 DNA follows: TGTGCCAGCAGCTACGGGACTAGCGGGGGGGCAGAGACCCAGTACTTC.